This passage covers 25 T cell receptor beta chains from one sample sequenced in a study of T cell responses to AZD1222 COVID-19 vaccine. The method was immunoSEQ multiplex PCR; TCRdb's version includes in-frame clones alone and lacks a portion of them. There are some 89,000 clones in the sample; roughly nine tenths occur only once, and around 3% lies in the top ten. Specimen: peripheral blood, collected on day 0 of AZD1222 vaccination. These receptors came from an adult in good health.

The chain links TRBV27 to TRBJ1-1; D gene ambiguous. The germline V and J ends were trimmed by 5 bases and 1 base, with 11 bases remaining between them. The CDR3 length is 14 residues. Germline loops: CDR1 MNHEY, CDR2 SMNVEV (reference sequence). CDR3 coding DNA: TGTGCCAGCAGTCCGGACTGGGGGAACACTGAAGCTTTCTTT. Its protein product is CASSPDWGNTEAFF.

This clone was seen a single time. This chain links TRBV7-2 with TRBJ2-5, with D possibly being TRBD1 (7 bases). The CDR3 is 16 amino acids. Looked up from germline, CDR1 is SGHTA and CDR2 is FQGNSA. The V gene lost 2 bases and the J gene lost 4 bases, with 17 bases spanning the gap. The DNA of the CDR3 is TGTGCCAGCAGCTTACGTCAGGGGGGTGTCGGAGAGACCCAGTACTTC. The encoded protein is CASSLRQGGVGETQYF.

This clone was detected only a few times. The J gene is TRBJ2-7, the V gene TRBV4-1; TRBD1 matches 7 bases. Germline CDR1 reads MGHRA; CDR2 reads YSYEKL. The CDR3 has 13 residues. The trim removed 1 base at V and 5 bases at J, leaving 2 bases unmatched. CDR3 bases: TGCGCCAGCAGCCAAGGTCAGGGGGACGAGCAGTACTTC. Encoded protein: CASSQGQGDEQYF.

The chain combines TRBV24-1 with TRBJ2-3; 8 bases align to TRBD1. Germline V gene data show CDR1 as KGHDR and CDR2 as SFDVKD. V shed 5 bases and J 1 base; nucleotides not matched to a gene: 7. The length of the CDR3 is 16 residues. The CDR3 here is CATSAPGGVGTDTQYF. The CDR3 DNA sequence: TGTGCCACCAGTGCCCCAGGGGGCGTTGGCACAGATACGCAGTATTTT.

The rearrangement links TRBV30 to TRBJ1-2; D is unclear. V shed 0 bases and J shed 7 bases, with 6 bases lying between them. The CDR3 has 11 residues. CDR1 is GTSNPN and CDR2 is SVGIG in the germline V gene (reference sequence). CDR3: CAWSVTAGYTF. CDR3 nucleotides: TGTGCCTGGAGTGTAACCGCTGGCTACACCTTC.

J is TRBJ2-6 and V is TRBV11-2; 8 nucleotides match TRBD1. The CDR3 covers 19 residues. J lost 1 base, V lost 7 bases, and 15 bases had no gene match. CDR1 and CDR2 from the germline V gene are SGHAT and FQNNGV. For the CDR3, the DNA is TGTGCCAGCAAGCCGGACAGGGTAACTTTCATTTCTGGGGCCAACGTCCTGACTTTC. Protein product: CASKPDRVTFISGANVLTF.

The chain employs TRBV11-2 and TRBJ2-5, with 8 bases that match TRBD1. This CDR3 contains 15 residues. Per the germline V gene, CDR1 is SGHAT and CDR2 is FQNNGV. With V trimmed by 5 bases and J by 8 bases, 13 bases remained unmatched. CDR3: CASSPGQATINTQYF. Here the CDR3 DNA reads TGTGCCAGCAGCCCGGGACAGGCTACAATTAACACCCAGTACTTC.

This clone appeared a few times. This rearrangement joins TRBV7-2 to TRBJ1-6; TRBD1 matches 7 bases. Germline V gene sequence: CDR1 SGHTA, CDR2 FQGNSA. The CDR3 is 16 amino acids. Trimming removed 5 bases from V and 7 bases from J; junction bases left unmatched: 11. CDR3 DNA sequence: TGTGCCAGCAGCCCACAGGGGCCTGGGTCCAATTCACCCCTCCACTTT. It specifies CASSPQGPGSNSPLHF.

The chain couples TRBV5-1 to TRBJ1-2; the D is unclear. The germline gives CDR1 SGHRS, CDR2 YFSETQ. Trimming removed 0 bases from V and 3 bases from J, with 12 bases in between. There are 15 residues in the CDR3. In DNA form, the CDR3 reads TGCGCCAGCAGCTTGGAGCCGGCTGTTGACTATGGCTACACCTTC. Encoded protein: CASSLEPAVDYGYTF. Filled out from reference TRBV5-1 and TRBJ1-2, the complete variable domain reads KAGVTQTPRYLIKTRGQQVTLSCSPISGHRSVSWYQQTPGQGLQFLFEYFSETQRNKGNFPGRFSGRQFSNSRSEMNVSTLELGDSALYLCASSLEPAVDYGYTFGSGTRLTVV.

The chain employs TRBV2 and TRBJ1-6; 8 bases agree with TRBD1. The V segment lost 3 bases and the J segment 6 bases; nucleotides outside the gene matches: 4. Germline loops: CDR1 SNHLY, CDR2 FYNNEI. This CDR3 has 15 amino acids. CDR3 region: CASSDRQGRNSPLHF. As DNA, the CDR3 is TGTGCCAGCAGTGATAGACAGGGGCGTAATTCACCCCTCCACTTT. Full variable domain (remainder filled in from reference TRBV2 and TRBJ1-6): EPEVTQTPSHQVTQMGQEVILRCVPISNHLYFYWYRQILGQKVEFLVSFYNNEISEKSEIFDDQFSVERPDGSNFTLKIRSTKLEDSAMYFCASSDRQGRNSPLHFGNGTRLTVT.

The chain employs TRBV6-5 and TRBJ1-1; no firm D call. Between the trimmed V and J ends, which lost 0 bases and 13 bases, there was a span of 15 bases. The CDR3 has 13 residues. Germline CDR1 and CDR2: MNHEY and SVGAGI. CDR3 sequence: CASSYSKFGFRFF. The CDR3 DNA sequence: TGTGCCAGCAGTTACTCGAAGTTCGGGTTTCGTTTCTTT.

This clone came up once. The V call is TRBV15, the J call TRBJ2-1; 9 nucleotides agree with TRBD2. Germline lookup yields CDR1 LNHNV and CDR2 YYDKDF (reference sequence). V lost 0 bases, J lost 5 bases, and 5 bases stayed unmatched. This CDR3 spans 16 amino acids. CDR3 nucleotide sequence: TGTGCCACCAGCAGAGATCTCAGCGGGGGGAACAATGAGCAGTTCTTC. Translating it yields CATSRDLSGGNNEQFF.

The chain links TRBV7-8 to TRBJ2-3; TRBD2 agrees at 7 bases. Looked up from germline, CDR1 is SGHVS and CDR2 is FQNEAQ. CDR3 length equals 15 residues. The V segment lost 1 base and the J segment 6 bases; nucleotides outside the gene matches: 7. The CDR3 nucleotides read TGTGCCAGCAGCTTAGTCCGCGGGGGAGGGGATACGCAGTATTTT. Amino acids: CASSLVRGGGDTQYF.

This sequence joins TRBV10-3 and TRBJ1-4; 8 bases are shared with TRBD1. The V gene's germline CDR1 is ENHRY and CDR2 SYGVKD. The J segment lost 0 bases and the V segment lost 1 base, leaving 7 bases of the junction unmatched. This CDR3 is 18 amino acids long. The CDR3 bases are TGTGCCATCAGTGAGTACGGACAGGGTCAGTCAACTAATGAAAAACTGTTTTTT. Protein product: CAISEYGQGQSTNEKLFF.

The CDR3 sequence: CASSEALSNQPQHF. The CDR3 DNA reads TGTGCCAGCAGTGAAGCGCTGAGCAATCAGCCCCAGCATTTT. The chain carries TRBV2 and TRBJ1-5, with D hard to call. The V end lost 0 bases, the J end lost 1 base, and 4 bases lay between the germline ends. Germline CDR1 SNHLY, CDR2 FYNNEI. This CDR3 spans 14 amino acids.

The V and J genes are TRBV5-1 and TRBJ2-6, with 8 bases identical to TRBD2. The CDR3 loop spans 16 amino acids. Germline CDR1 is SGHRS and CDR2 is YFSETQ. J lost 2 bases, V lost 4 bases, and 5 bases had no gene match. The CDR3 here is CASSDTSGAGANVLTF. CDR3 DNA sequence: TGCGCCAGCAGCGACACTAGCGGAGCTGGGGCCAACGTCCTGACTTTC.

The rearrangement joins TRBV5-1 to TRBJ2-1; possible D gene TRBD2, 5 bases. V lost 0 bases and J lost 6, with 7 bases in between. Germline loops: CDR1 SGHRS, CDR2 YFSETQ. The CDR3 has 13 amino acids. The CDR3 nucleotides are TGCGCCAGCAGCTTGGGGCTAGCCAATGAGCAGTTCTTC. Translated, it gives CASSLGLANEQFF.

The chain employs TRBV7-9 and TRBJ1-2, with TRBD1 matching 8 bases. The ends lost 1 base at V and 6 bases at J; junction bases unmatched: 4. Germline CDR1 is SEHNR and CDR2 is FQNEAQ (reference sequence). The CDR3 extends over 14 amino acids. CDR3 sequence: CASSLGQGANGYTF. The DNA for the CDR3 is TGTGCCAGCAGCTTAGGTCAGGGGGCGAATGGCTACACCTTC.

The chain has TRBV7-2 and TRBJ1-2; D is possibly TRBD1 (5 bases). The germline V and J ends were trimmed by 5 bases and 3 bases, with 19 bases remaining between them. Germline V gene data show CDR1 as SGHTA and CDR2 as FQGNSA. The CDR3 has 16 amino acids. CDR3 loop: CASSTYQGGFDYGYTF. The CDR3, as DNA: TGTGCCAGCAGCACCTATCAGGGAGGTTTTGACTATGGCTACACCTTC.

The sample holds a few counts of this clone. The chain carries TRBV7-9 and TRBJ1-3, with unresolved D. CDR1 is SEHNR and CDR2 is FQNEAQ in the germline V gene (reference sequence). The CDR3 runs 16 residues. Trimming took off 5 bases at V and 1 base at J, with 15 bases between the two ends. The CDR3 reads CASSPPGLASGNTIYF. DNA for the CDR3: TGTGCCAGCAGCCCCCCCGGGCTAGCTTCTGGAAACACCATATATTTT.

Only one count was recorded for this clone. This chain connects TRBV6-5 to TRBJ1-5, with a tentative D call TRBD1 (6 bases). V was clipped by 5 bases and J by 5 bases, with 16 bases between them. Looked up from germline, CDR1 is MNHEY and CDR2 is SVGAGI. There are 15 residues in the CDR3. DNA of the CDR3: TGTGCCAGCAGTCCCATTGACAGGCTGCATCAGCCCCAGCATTTT. This sequence encodes CASSPIDRLHQPQHF.

V is TRBV18 and J is TRBJ2-3, with D possibly matching TRBD2 (6 bases). Trimming took off 4 bases at V and 3 bases at J, with 8 bases between the two ends. The CDR3 is made up of 13 amino acids. Germline CDR1 is KGHSH and CDR2 is LQKENI. The CDR3 region is CASSLGSTDTQYF. In DNA form, the CDR3 reads TGTGCCAGCTCACTCGGGAGTACAGATACGCAGTATTTT. The entire variable domain, with the rest obtained from reference TRBV18 and TRBJ2-3, is as follows: NAGVMQNPRHLVRRRGQEARLRCSPMKGHSHVYWYRQLPEEGLKFMVYLQKENIIDESGMPKERFSAEFPKEGPSILRIQQVVRGDSAAYFCASSLGSTDTQYFGPGTRLTVL.

V is TRBV13 and J is TRBJ2-1; the match to TRBD2 covers 11 bases. The CDR3 contains 15 residues. Germline assignment: CDR1 PRHDT and CDR2 FYEKMQ (reference sequence). V lost 5 bases, J lost 5 bases, and 5 bases stayed unmatched. The CDR3 bases are TGTGCCAGCAGCCCCGGGACTAGCGGAAACAATGAGCAGTTCTTC. Translating it yields CASSPGTSGNNEQFF.

This chain links TRBV9 with TRBJ2-1; 8 bases are shared with TRBD2. This CDR3 region has 16 residues. Per germline, CDR1 SGDLS and CDR2 YYNGEE. The V segment lost 0 bases and the J segment 4 bases; nucleotides outside the gene matches: 6. The CDR3 here is CASSVGASGYYNEQFF. The CDR3 nucleotides read TGTGCCAGCAGCGTAGGGGCTAGCGGGTATTACAATGAGCAGTTCTTC. The full variable domain, with the rest looked up from reference TRBV9 and TRBJ2-1, is DSGVTQTPKHLITATGQRVTLRCSPRSGDLSVYWYQQSLDQGLQFLIQYYNGEERAKGNILERFSAQQFPDLHSELNLSSLELGDSALYFCASSVGASGYYNEQFFGPGTRLTVL.

The chain carries TRBV24-1 and TRBJ2-2; the D call may be TRBD1 or TRBD2 (6 bases each). V was cut by 3 bases and J by 3 bases, with 10 bases left in between. The CDR3 is 15 residues long. Per germline, CDR1 KGHDR and CDR2 SFDVKD. The CDR3 DNA is TGTGCCACCAGTGATCCGGGGGCATACACCGGGGAGCTGTTTTTT. Amino acids: CATSDPGAYTGELFF.